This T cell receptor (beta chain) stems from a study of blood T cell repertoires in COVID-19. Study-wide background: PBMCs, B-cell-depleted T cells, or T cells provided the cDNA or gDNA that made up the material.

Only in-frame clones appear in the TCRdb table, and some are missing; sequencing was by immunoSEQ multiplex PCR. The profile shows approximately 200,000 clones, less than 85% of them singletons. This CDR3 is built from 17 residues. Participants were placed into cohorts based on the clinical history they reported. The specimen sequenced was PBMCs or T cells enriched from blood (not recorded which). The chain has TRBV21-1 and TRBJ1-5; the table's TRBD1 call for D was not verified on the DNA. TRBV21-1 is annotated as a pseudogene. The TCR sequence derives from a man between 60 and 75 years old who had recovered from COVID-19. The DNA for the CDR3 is TGTGCCAGCGCGCCTGGTGCCCACAGGGGGCGAAATCAGCCCCAGCATTTT. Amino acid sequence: CASAPGAHRGRNQPQHF.